This record concerns one TCR beta chain sequence. The source of the sample is a study of Ad26.COV2.S vaccination and SARS-CoV-2 variants. About the research overall: Vaccine-arm donor from the placebo-controlled COV1001 Ad26.COV2.S trial.

V was clipped by 4 bases and J by 4 bases; unmatched bases: 10. The CDR3 spans 16 residues. CDR1 and CDR2 (germline): MDHEN, SYDVKM. The treatment here: about 20 received Ad26.COV2.S at low or high dose, single or two shots; a few received placebo; per-sample allocation not given. Specimens were obtained on day 63 following the first vaccine or placebo injection. The administered vaccine (an Ad26 vector) expressed Wuhan-strain SARS-CoV-2 spike. Sequencing was performed with immunoSEQ multiplex PCR; in TCRdb, only in-frame clones are kept and a portion is missing. The repertoire holds more than 400,000 clones, with about 92% as singletons.

The genes are TRBV28 and TRBJ1-1; 9 bases agree with TRBD1. The source is a person aged 18-60 years who received the Ad26.COV2.S COVID-19 vaccine or a placebo. The source was peripheral blood, collected in a trial of Ad26.COV2.S vaccine versus placebo. The CDR3 nucleotides are TGTGCCAGCAGTTCGGACAGGGGTCAAAGTGGCACTGAAGCTTTCTTT. The encoded protein is CASSSDRGQSGTEAFF. Based on the CDR3 plus reference TRBV28 and TRBJ1-1, the full variable domain is DVKVTQSSRYLVKRTGEKVFLECVQDMDHENMFWYRQDPGLGLRLIYFSYDVKMKEKGDIPEGYSVSREKKERFSLILESASTNQTSMYLCASSSDRGQSGTEAFFGQGTRLTVV.